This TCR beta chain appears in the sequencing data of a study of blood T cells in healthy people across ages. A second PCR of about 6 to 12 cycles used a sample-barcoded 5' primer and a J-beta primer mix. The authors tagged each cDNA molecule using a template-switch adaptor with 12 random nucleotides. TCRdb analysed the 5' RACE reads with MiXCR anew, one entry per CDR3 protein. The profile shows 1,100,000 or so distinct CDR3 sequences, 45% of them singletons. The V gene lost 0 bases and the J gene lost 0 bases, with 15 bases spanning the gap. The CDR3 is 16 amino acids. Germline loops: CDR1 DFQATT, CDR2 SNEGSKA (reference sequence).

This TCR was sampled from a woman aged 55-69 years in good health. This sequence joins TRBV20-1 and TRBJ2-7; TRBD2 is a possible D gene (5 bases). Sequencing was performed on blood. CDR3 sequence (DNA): TGCAGTGCTAGAGATCACAAGGACTGGGGCTCCTACGAGCAGTACTTC. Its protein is CSARDHKDWGSYEQYF.